Detailed here is one T cell receptor (beta chain). No antigen is known for it. No per-base quality is available; no much larger clone lies one base away. The sample belongs to a study of cytomegalovirus exposure and HLA in healthy donors (dated by TCRdb to the late 2010s). With regard to the full study: The 670 or so repertoires of the first cohort and the roughly 120 validation repertoires were produced on the same platform, according to a later analysis. The study aimed to test whether signatures of past pathogen exposure could be identified by cataloging public T cell receptors. Besides the first cohort of some 670 subjects, a separate validation cohort made up of 120 different subjects was used. High-throughput TCR immunosequencing, statistical association of individual TCRs with disease status, and machine learning were combined to predict cytomegalovirus infection status. Here is what the overall study found, with its caveats: The authors suggested that the approach could potentially be extended to other disease states and immunological phenotypes. A later analysis lacked HLA typing for the validation cohort, so it scored co-occurrence in that cohort across all 110 or so repertoires. A few of the identified cytomegalovirus-associated TCR beta chains were confirmed in vitro to be specific for cytomegalovirus antigens. In a later analysis, TCRs clustered in the first cohort were found to also tend to co-occur in the 130 or so validation repertoires, with 90% to 95% of cluster scores above 0. The classifier was reported to diagnose cytomegalovirus status with high specificity and sensitivity in both the original cohort and the validation cohort. While some public TCRs were present in many individuals, most TCR sequences turned up only very rarely across donors. The study gave a list of around 170 TCR beta chains associated with cytomegalovirus.

Donors formed part of the validation cohort, which comprised 120 subjects and was distinct from the first cohort of several hundred subjects. The CDR3 has 15 amino acids, counting the end cysteine and phenylalanine. The read is trimmed to its CDR3 DNA, 45 bases read in frame from base 1. The germline V gene gives CDR1 as SGHAT and CDR2 as FQNNGV. V is reduced by 4 bases and J by 5 bases, leaving a spacing of 15 bases between them. Receptor libraries were prepared by the immunoSEQ multiplex PCR assay. The paper's processing steps were these. To diagnose cytomegalovirus status from the catalog of TCR beta chain sequences, a statistical classification framework was built. TCRdb stores this immuneACCESS table with in-frame sequences only. Part of the clones is absent; in the studies checked, under half of the shortfall reflects unresolved V genes, and no reason is known for the rest. The DNA gave D and trimming, while V, J and clone size come from that table. This sample has around 86,000 clones in its table, and roughly 92% of those were observed once. Approximately 1% of the sample is held by the ten biggest clonotypes.

Sequencing was performed on PBMCs. The TCR was taken from a woman in her thirties in good health and CMV-seropositive. Recombination joined TRBV11-2 with TRBJ2-1; TRBD2 is a weak D gene call, 6 bases matching. For the CDR3, the sequence is CASSSPRRENNEQFF. The DNA sequence is given as TGTGCCAGCAGCTCGCCGCGGCGGGAAAACAATGAGCAGTTCTTC.